This T cell receptor (beta chain) was obtained from a study of T cell responses to AZD1222 COVID-19 vaccine. The study, taken as a whole, reports: In all cases, repertoires were sampled only after the peak T cell response. Among spike-specific TCRs, nearly half reportedly target unmutated variant regions. Seropositive AZD1222 recipients at baseline numbered only five or six.

Of note for this clone: Its antigen remains unknown.

Sequenced by immunoSEQ multiplex PCR; TCRdb stores in-frame clones only, minus some. The table shows about 130,000 clones, with approximately 90% occurring only once. V was trimmed by 2 bases and J by 3 bases, leaving 10 bases between them. From germline, CDR1 is KGHDR and CDR2 SFDVKD. The CDR3 is 15 amino acids. This TCR came from an adult in good health. The V and J genes are TRBV24-1 and TRBJ1-5, with D possibly matching TRBD1 (5 bases). The source was peripheral blood, collected on day 0 of AZD1222 vaccination. CDR3 in amino acids: CATSDSRQSNQPQHF. Here the CDR3 DNA reads TGTGCCACCAGTGATTCCCGACAGTCCAATCAGCCCCAGCATTTT.